Ten or more counts support the clone carrying this TCR beta chain. What it binds is unknown. Next came a second PCR, run for roughly 7 to 12 cycles, which used a sample-barcoded 5' primer along with a J-beta primer mix. Each of the cDNA molecules was tagged by a template-switch adaptor with 12 random nucleotides. TCRdb re-called the 5' RACE reads with MiXCR, one entry per CDR3 protein. The sample has fewer than 700,000 distinct CDR3 sequences, roughly 43% seen once; the top ten hold 30%. This CDR3 spans 13 amino acids. CDR1 and CDR2 (germline): MNHEY, SMNVEV (reference sequence). With 6 bases removed from V and 0 bases from J, the gap between germline ends came to 9 bases. The entry originates in a study of blood T cells in healthy people across ages. Overall study findings and caveats: In long-lived donors, naive CD4+ cell counts and diversity exceeded those of aged donors. No one knew whether donors had CMV, which possibly confounded expanded clonotype changes.

V gene TRBV27 combines with J gene TRBJ2-7; D is possibly TRBD1 or TRBD2 (5 bases each). The sample consisted of blood. This TCR came from a man older than 75 in good health. The CDR3 here is CASRGRVSYEQYF. CDR3 nucleotide sequence: TGTGCCAGCAGGGGGCGGGTCTCCTACGAGCAGTACTTC.